This TCR beta chain is from a study of OX40 agonist ivuxolimab in advanced cancers. This table comes from immunoSEQ multiplex PCR, and its TCRdb copy is limited to in-frame clones, with some not included. The table shows about 66,000 clones, with around 85% occurring only once. Trimming took 4 bases from V and 6 from J, leaving 12 bases between them. The CDR3 loop spans 14 amino acids. CDR1 is MGHDK and CDR2 is SYGVNS in the germline V gene. Systemic immunosuppression or autoimmune disease history was grounds to exclude patients. The sequenced sample was CD4+ or CD8+ T cells sorted from blood, obtained in a trial of the OX40 agonist ivuxolimab. The rearrangement uses TRBV25-1 and TRBJ2-2; D remains unclear. The sequence came from an adult with an advanced solid tumor such as melanoma, head and neck, liver or kidney cancer. The CDR3 spells CASSAPRAPGELFF. The CDR3 DNA is TGTGCCAGCAGTGCCCCCCGGGCGCCCGGGGAGCTGTTTTTT.